This T cell receptor beta chain was identified in a study of vaccination effects on CD4 cells after COVID-19. Study-level results: Early timepoints after infection were absent, and convalescent patients were few in the study.

Points on this clone: The antigen is unknown.

Clones were sequenced by immunoSEQ multiplex PCR, and TCRdb holds only the in-frame ones, with some missing. The table includes about 58,000 clones, roughly 80% detected once. Culture proceeded for under twelve days, and CD4+ T cells were then isolated. IL-2 medium supplanted half the medium on days 3 and 7. Germline-derived CDR1 and CDR2 are MNHEY and SVGAGI. This CDR3 is 15 amino acids long. With 5 bases clipped from V and 2 bases from J, the junction kept 6 bases outside the gene matches. The starting material was CD4+ T cells from PBMCs cultured without peptide, obtained before COVID-19 vaccination. V gene TRBV6-5 combines with J gene TRBJ1-5, with TRBD1 identical over 7 bases. This TCR derives from a human donor who received a COVID-19 vaccine. CDR3 region: CASSRGGLGNQPQHF. The CDR3 region has the DNA TGTGCCAGCAGTCGAGGGGGCTTGGGCAATCAGCCCCAGCATTTT.